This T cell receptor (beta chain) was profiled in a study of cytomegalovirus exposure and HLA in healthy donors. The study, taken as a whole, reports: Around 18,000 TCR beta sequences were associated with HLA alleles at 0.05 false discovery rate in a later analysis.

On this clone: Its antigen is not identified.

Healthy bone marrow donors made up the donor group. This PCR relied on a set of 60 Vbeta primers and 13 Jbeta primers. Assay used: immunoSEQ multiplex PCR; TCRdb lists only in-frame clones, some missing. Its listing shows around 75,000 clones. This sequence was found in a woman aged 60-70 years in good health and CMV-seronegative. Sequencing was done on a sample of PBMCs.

This CDR3 is CASRGTSSSYEQYF. CDR3 sequence (DNA): TGTGCCAGCAGGGGGACTAGCAGCTCCTACGAGCAGTACTTC. J is TRBJ2-7 and V is TRBV28; TRBD2 matches at 9 bases. Germline lookup yields CDR1 MDHEN and CDR2 SYDVKM. This CDR3 has 14 residues. The J segment lost 0 bases and the V segment lost 6 bases, leaving 3 bases of the junction unmatched.